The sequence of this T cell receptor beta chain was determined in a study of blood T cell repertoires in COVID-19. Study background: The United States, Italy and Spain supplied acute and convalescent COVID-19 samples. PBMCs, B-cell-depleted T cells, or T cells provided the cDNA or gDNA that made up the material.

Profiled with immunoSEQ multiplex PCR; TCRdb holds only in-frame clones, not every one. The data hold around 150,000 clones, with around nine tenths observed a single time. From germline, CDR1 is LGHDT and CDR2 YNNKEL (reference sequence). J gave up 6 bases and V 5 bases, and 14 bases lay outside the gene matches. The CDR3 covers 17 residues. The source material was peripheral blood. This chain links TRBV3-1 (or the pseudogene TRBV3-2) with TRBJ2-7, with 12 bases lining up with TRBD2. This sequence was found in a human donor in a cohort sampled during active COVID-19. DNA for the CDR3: TGTGCCAGCAGCTTTCGGACTAGCGGGATTCTTTTCGGCGAGCAGTACTTC. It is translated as CASSFRTSGILFGEQYF.